This T cell receptor (beta chain) came from a study of blood T cell repertoires in COVID-19. Study as a whole: PBMCs, B-cell-depleted T cells, or T cells provided the cDNA or gDNA that made up the material.

Generated by immunoSEQ multiplex PCR, the TCRdb table keeps only in-frame clones and is missing some. The table lists under 250,000 clones, approximately 85% of them singletons. Per the germline V gene, CDR1 is KGHSH and CDR2 is LQKENI. CDR3 length: 18 residues. Trimming removed 2 bases from V and 7 bases from J; junction bases left unmatched: 12. The clonotype originates from a man aged 50 to 59 with acute or convalescent COVID-19. J is TRBJ1-6 and V is TRBV18; 9 positions match TRBD1. The specimen sequenced was peripheral blood. CDR3 sequence: CASSPELQGAFGNSPLHF. CDR3 nucleotide sequence: TGTGCCAGCTCACCAGAACTACAGGGGGCATTTGGAAATTCACCCCTCCACTTT. Supplemented by reference TRBV18 and TRBJ1-6, the full variable domain reads NAGVMQNPRHLVRRRGQEARLRCSPMKGHSHVYWYRQLPEEGLKFMVYLQKENIIDESGMPKERFSAEFPKEGPSILRIQQVVRGDSAAYFCASSPELQGAFGNSPLHFGNGTRLTVT.